This T cell receptor (beta chain) was retrieved from a study of cytomegalovirus exposure and HLA in healthy donors. 60 Vbeta and 13 Jbeta primers were used in PCR. Some clones are missing from TCRdb's copy, which holds only in-frame ones; the method was immunoSEQ multiplex PCR. The sample lists about 160,000 clones; approximately 80% were seen once. The receptor's source is a man aged 18 to 35 in good health and CMV-seropositive. The sequencing input was PBMCs.

The CDR3 region is CASSPDRAGANVLTF. The CDR3 DNA reads TGTGCCAGCAGTCCGGACAGGGCTGGGGCCAACGTCCTGACTTTC. This chain links TRBV6-5 with TRBJ2-6, with 8 positions matching TRBD1. Unmatched junction bases numbered 2, after V lost 5 bases and J lost 2 bases. Germline lookup yields CDR1 MNHEY and CDR2 SVGAGI. This CDR3 comprises 15 residues.